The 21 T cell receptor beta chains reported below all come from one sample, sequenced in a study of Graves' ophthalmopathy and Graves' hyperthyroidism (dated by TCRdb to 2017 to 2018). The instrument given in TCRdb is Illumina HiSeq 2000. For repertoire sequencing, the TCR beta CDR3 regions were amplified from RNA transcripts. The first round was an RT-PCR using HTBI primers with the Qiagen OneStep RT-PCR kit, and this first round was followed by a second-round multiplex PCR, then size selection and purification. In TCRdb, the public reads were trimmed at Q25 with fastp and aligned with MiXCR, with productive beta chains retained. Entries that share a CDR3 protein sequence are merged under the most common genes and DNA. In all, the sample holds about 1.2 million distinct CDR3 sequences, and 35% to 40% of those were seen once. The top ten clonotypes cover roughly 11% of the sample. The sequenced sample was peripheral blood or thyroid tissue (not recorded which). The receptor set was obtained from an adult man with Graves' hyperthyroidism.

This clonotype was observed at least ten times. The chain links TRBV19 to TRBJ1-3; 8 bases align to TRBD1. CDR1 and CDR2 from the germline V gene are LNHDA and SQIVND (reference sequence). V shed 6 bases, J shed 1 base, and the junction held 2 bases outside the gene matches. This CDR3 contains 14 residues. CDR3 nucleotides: TGTGCCAGTAGGAGGACAGGGTCTGGAAACACCATATATTTT. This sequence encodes CASRRTGSGNTIYF. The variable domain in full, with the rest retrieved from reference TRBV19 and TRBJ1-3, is DGGITQSPKYLFRKEGQNVTLSCEQNLNHDAMYWYRQDPGQGLRLIYYSQIVNDFQKGDIAEGYSVSREKKESFPLTVTSAQKNPTAFYLCASRRTGSGNTIYFGEGSWLTVV.

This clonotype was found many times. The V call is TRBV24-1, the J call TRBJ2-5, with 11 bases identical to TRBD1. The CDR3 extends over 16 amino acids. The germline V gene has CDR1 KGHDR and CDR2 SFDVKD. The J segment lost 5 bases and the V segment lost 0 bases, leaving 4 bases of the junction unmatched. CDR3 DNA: TGTGCCACCAGTGATTTGGGACAGGGGGCGAGGGAGACCCAGTACTTC. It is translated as CATSDLGQGARETQYF.

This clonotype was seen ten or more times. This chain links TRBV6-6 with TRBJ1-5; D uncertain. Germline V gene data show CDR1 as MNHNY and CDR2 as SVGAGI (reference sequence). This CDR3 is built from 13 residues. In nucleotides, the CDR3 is TGTGCAGAGCAAGAGTATAGCAATCAGCCCCAGCATTTT. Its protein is CAEQEYSNQPQHF.

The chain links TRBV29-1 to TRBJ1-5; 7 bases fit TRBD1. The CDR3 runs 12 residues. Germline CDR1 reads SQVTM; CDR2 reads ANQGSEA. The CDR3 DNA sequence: TGCAGTTTAGACAGGGGCAATCAGCCCCAGCATTTT. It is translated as CSLDRGNQPQHF.

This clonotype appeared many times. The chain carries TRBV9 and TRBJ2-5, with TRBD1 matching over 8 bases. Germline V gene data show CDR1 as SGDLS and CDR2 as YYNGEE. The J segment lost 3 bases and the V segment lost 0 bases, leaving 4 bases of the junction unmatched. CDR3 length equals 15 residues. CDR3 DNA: TGTGCCAGCAGCGTAGGGGACAGGCAGAAAGAGACCCAGTACTTC. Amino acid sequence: CASSVGDRQKETQYF.

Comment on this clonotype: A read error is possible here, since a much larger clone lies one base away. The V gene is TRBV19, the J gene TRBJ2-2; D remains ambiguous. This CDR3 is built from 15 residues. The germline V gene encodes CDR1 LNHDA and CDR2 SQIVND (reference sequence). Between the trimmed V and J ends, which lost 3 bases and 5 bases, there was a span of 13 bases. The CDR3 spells CASSMGATGTGELFF. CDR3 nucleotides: TGTGCCAGTAGTATGGGCGCCACGGGTACCGGGGAGCTGTTTTTT.

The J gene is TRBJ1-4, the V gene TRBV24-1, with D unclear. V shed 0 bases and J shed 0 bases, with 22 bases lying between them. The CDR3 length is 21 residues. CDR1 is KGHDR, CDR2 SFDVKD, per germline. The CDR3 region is CATSDLEGGGLIHPTNEKLFF. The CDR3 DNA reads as TGTGCCACCAGTGATTTGGAGGGTGGAGGGCTTATCCACCCAACTAATGAAAAACTGTTTTTT.

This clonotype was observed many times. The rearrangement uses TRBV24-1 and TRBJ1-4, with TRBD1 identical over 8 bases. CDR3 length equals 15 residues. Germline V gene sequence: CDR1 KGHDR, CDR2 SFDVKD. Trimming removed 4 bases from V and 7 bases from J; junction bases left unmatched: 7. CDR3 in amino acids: CATSDATGEVEKLFF. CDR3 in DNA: TGTGCCACCAGTGACGCGACAGGGGAGGTTGAAAAACTGTTTTTT.

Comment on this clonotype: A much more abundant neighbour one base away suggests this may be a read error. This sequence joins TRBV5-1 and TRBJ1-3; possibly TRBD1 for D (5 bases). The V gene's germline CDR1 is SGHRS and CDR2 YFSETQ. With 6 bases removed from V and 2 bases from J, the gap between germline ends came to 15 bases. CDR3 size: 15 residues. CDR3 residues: CASNPGTNPGNTIYF. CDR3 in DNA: TGCGCCAGCAATCCAGGGACCAATCCTGGAAACACCATATATTTT.

The CDR3 DNA sequence: TGTGCCACTATGACGAGCTCAGGCCAAGAGACCCAGTACTTC. Translated: CATMTSSGQETQYF. The V gene is TRBV6-5, the J gene TRBJ2-5, with D uncertain. Germline V gene data show CDR1 as MNHEY and CDR2 as SVGAGI. The V and J ends lost 10 bases and 1 base respectively, with 16 bases between them. The CDR3 extends over 14 amino acids.

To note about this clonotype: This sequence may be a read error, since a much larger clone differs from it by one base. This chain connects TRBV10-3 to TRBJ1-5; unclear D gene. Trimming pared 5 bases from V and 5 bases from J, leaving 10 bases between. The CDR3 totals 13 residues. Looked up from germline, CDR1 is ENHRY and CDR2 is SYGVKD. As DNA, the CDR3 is TGTGCCATCAGTTTACGGATTGATCAGCCCCAGCATTTT. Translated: CAISLRIDQPQHF.

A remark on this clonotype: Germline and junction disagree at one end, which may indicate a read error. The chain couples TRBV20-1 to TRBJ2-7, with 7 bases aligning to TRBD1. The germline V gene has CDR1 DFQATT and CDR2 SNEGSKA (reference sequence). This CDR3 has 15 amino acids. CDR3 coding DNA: TGCAGTGCTAGCCCAGGACAGGCGACGTCCTACGCGCAGTACTTC. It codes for CSASPGQATSYAQYF.

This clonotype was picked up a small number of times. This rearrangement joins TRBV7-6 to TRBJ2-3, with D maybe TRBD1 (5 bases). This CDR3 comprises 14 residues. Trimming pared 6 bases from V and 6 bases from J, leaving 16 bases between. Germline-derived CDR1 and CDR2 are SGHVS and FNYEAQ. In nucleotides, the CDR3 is TGTGCCAGCAGTCCAGGGCTGGGTATCGATACGCAGTATTTT. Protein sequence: CASSPGLGIDTQYF. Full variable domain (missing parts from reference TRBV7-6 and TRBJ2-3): GAGVSQSPRYKVTKRGQDVALRCDPISGHVSLYWYRQALGQGPEFLTYFNYEAQQDKSGLPNDRFSAERPEGSISTLTIQRTEQRDSAMYRCASSPGLGIDTQYFGPGTRLTVL.

DNA of the CDR3: TGTGCCAGCGCCCCGGACAGCGATAATTCACCCCTCCACTTT. This translates into CASAPDSDNSPLHF. The rearrangement uses TRBV2 and TRBJ1-6; D possibly corresponds to TRBD1 (6 bases). This CDR3 contains 14 residues. The V gene lost 8 bases and the J gene lost 5 bases, with 13 bases spanning the gap. Looked up from germline, CDR1 is SNHLY and CDR2 is FYNNEI.

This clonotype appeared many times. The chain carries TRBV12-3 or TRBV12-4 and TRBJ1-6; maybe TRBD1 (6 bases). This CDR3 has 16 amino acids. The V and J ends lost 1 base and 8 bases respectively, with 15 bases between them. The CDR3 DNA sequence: TGTGCCAGCAGTTTAGTAGGCAGGGGAGGTTATTCACCCCTCCACTTT. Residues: CASSLVGRGGYSPLHF.

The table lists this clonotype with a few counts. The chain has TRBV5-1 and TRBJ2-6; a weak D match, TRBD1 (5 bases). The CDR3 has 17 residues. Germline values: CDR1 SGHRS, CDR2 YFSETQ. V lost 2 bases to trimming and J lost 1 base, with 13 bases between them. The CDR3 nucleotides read TGCGCCAGCAGCTTTGGGGCCTCTACTTCTGGGGCCAACGTCCTGACTTTC. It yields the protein CASSFGASTSGANVLTF.

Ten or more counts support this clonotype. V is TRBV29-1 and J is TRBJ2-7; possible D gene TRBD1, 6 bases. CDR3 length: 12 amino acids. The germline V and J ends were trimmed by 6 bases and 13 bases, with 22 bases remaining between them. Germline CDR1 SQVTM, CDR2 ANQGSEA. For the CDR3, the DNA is TGCAGCGTCGCTAAACCGACAGGACTCCAATACTTC. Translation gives CSVAKPTGLQYF.

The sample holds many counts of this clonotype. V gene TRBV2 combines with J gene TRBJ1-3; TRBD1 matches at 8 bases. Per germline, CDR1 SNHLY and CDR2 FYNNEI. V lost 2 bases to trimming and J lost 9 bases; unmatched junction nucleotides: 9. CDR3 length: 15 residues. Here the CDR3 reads CASSERGQASTTIYF. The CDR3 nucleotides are TGTGCCAGCAGTGAACGGGGACAGGCTTCAACCACCATATATTTT. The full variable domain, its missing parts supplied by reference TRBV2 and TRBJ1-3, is EPEVTQTPSHQVTQMGQEVILRCVPISNHLYFYWYRQILGQKVEFLVSFYNNEISEKSEIFDDQFSVERPDGSNFTLKIRSTKLEDSAMYFCASSERGQASTTIYFGEGSWLTVV.

Written as DNA, the CDR3 is TGTGCCAGCAGCCAAGCCAGCGTTCCTTCTGGGGCCAACGTCCTGACTTTC. Protein sequence: CASSQASVPSGANVLTF. This sequence joins TRBV4-2 and TRBJ2-6; D gene ambiguous. This CDR3 region has 17 residues. CDR1 and CDR2 from the germline V gene are LGHNA and YNFKEQ. Trimming took off 1 base at V and 1 base at J, with 11 bases between the two ends.

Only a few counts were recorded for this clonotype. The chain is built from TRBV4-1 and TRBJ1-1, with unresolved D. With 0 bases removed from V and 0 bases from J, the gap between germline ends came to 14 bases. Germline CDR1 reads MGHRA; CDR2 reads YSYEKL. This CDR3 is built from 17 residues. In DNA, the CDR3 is TGCGCCAGCAGCCAAGACGGCAGGCTCGGAATGAACACTGAAGCTTTCTTT. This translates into CASSQDGRLGMNTEAFF.

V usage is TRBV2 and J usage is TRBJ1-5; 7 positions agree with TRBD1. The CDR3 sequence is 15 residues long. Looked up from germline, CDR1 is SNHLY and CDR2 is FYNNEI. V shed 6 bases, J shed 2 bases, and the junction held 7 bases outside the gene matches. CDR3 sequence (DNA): TGTGCCAGCAGCGAACAGGGGTTAGGCAATCAGCCCCAGCATTTT. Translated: CASSEQGLGNQPQHF.